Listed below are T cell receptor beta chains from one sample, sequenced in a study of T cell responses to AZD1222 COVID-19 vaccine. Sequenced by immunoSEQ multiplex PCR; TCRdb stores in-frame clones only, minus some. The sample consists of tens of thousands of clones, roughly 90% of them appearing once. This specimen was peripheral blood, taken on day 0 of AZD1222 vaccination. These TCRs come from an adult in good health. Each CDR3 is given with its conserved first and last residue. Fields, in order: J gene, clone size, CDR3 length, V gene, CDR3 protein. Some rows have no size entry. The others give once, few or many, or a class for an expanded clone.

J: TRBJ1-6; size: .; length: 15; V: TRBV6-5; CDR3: CASSYSMRAPSPLHF
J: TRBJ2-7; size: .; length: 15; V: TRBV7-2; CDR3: CASSFGGTGLVEQYF
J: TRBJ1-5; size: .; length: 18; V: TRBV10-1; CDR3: CARIYRTGHKRNNQPQHF
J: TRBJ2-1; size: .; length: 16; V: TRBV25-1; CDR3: CASSELKRGSYNEQFF
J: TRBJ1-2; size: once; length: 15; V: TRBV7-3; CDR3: CASSLDGTGVYGYTF
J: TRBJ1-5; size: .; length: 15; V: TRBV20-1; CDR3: CSASRPGSSNQPQHF
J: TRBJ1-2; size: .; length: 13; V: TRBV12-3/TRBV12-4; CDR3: CASSGTRRYGYTF
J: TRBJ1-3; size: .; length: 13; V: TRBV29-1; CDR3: CSVRTSGGNTIYF
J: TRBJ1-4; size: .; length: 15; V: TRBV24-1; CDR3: CATSDTTGAGEKLFF
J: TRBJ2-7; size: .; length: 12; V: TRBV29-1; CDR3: CSSRGASYEQYF
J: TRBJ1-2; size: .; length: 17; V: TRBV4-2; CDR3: CASSPDRARIWNYGYTF
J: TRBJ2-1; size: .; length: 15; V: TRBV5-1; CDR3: CASSSDGSSYNEQFF
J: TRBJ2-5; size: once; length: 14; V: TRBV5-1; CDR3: CASSSGRGKETQYF
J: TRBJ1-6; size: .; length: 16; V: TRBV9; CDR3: CASSAQPDSYNSPLHF
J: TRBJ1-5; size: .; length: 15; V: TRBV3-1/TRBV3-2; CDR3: CASYRGRISNQPQHF
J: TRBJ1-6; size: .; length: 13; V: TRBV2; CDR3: CACGRENNSPLHF
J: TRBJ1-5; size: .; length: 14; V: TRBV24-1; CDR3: CATSDPRGNQPQHF
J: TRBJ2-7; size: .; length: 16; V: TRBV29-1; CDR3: CSVPGGSSGVHGEQYF
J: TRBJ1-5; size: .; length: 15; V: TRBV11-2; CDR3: CASSSGLGAGQPQHF
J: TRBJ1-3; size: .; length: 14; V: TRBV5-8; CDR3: CASSPNRAGNTIYF
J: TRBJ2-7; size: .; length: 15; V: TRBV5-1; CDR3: CASSLEAGSLYEQYF
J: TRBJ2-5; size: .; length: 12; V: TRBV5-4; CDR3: CASSLEGETQYF
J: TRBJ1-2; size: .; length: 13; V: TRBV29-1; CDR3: CSVGARDLRGYTF
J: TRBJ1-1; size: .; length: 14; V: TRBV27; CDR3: CASSLSVGRTEAFF
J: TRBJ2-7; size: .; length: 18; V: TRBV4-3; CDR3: CASSYKAGGLGEVYEQYF
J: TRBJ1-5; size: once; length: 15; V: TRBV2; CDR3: CASSLLRDNNQPQHF
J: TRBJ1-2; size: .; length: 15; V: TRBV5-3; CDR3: CARSRITPGGYGYTF
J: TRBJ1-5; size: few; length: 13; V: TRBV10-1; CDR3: CAPRRGVYQPQHF
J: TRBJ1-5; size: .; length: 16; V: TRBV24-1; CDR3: CATSDRTGLSGQPQHF